The TCR beta chain under discussion was sequenced for a study of memory CD4+ T cells and cytomegalovirus serostatus. The wider study: Of the healthy Belgian adults, several were CMV seropositive and 20 to 30 seronegative.

The CDR3 runs 15 residues. Germline-derived CDR1 and CDR2 are SGHTA and FQGNSA. After removal of 1 base from V and 0 bases from J, the junction contained 3 bases not matched to a gene. Study-level points and caveats: CD4+ memory repertoires contained about two fifths of the roughly 160 reported CMV TCRbeta sequences.

In the original processing: Out-of-frame sequences were removed, leaving a few million distinct TCRbeta sequences. TCRdb keeps only in-frame clones here, not all; method: immunoSEQ multiplex PCR. V and J calls and clone size come straight from that table; D and trimming were deduced from the DNA. Altogether some 44,000 clones are present, approximately 84% being singletons, with the ten largest covering around 0.6%. In the case of this clone: Its matching antigen is unknown.

The sort gate was single viable CD3+CD4+CD8-CD45RO+ cells for memory CD4+ T cells. After thawing, CD4+ T cells were positively selected. The sequence came from an adult in good health and CMV-seronegative. The chain uses TRBV7-2 and TRBJ2-7; TRBD1 matches at 7 bases. Sequencing used memory CD4+ T cells from blood. The CDR3 nucleotides read TGTGCCAGCAGCTTAGAGGGGGCGAGCTCCTACGAGCAGTACTTC. Residues: CASSLEGASSYEQYF.